The present T cell receptor (beta chain) was sequenced within a study of shared clonotypes between healthy human individuals. For this clone: Its target is not known.

Method: immunoSEQ multiplex PCR; TCRdb's copy keeps in-frame clones and lacks some. The sample carries around 690,000 clones, about 90% recorded once. The CDR3 spans 13 residues. The V gene lost 4 bases and the J gene lost 6 bases, with 14 bases spanning the gap. Germline-derived CDR1 and CDR2 are SGDLS and YYNGEE. All of the donors resided in Nashville, Tennessee, and each was a Caucasian adult. Study results and limitations: It was expected that sequencing depth would affect clonotype sharing among donors. Estimated richness values were generally larger in naive subsets than in memory subsets. Genetic and exposure-history diversity was limited by the few donors.

This rearrangement joins TRBV9 to TRBJ2-7; a weak D match, TRBD1 (6 bases). The sequence came from a young man in good health. Some clones in this sample may be carry-over from other donors' samples. The sequenced sample consisted of memory CD8+ T cells from PBMCs. Regarding subset: CD45RO+ cells pooled with CCR7-negative TemRA cells. The CDR3: CASSQTGRGEQYF. The CDR3 DNA follows: TGTGCCAGCAGCCAGACAGGTCGTGGCGAGCAGTACTTC.